This passage covers 23 T cell receptor beta chains from one sample sequenced in a study of shared clonotypes between healthy human individuals. Only in-frame clones appear in the TCRdb table, and some are missing; sequencing was by immunoSEQ multiplex PCR. The top ten hold more than 0.35% of the sample, which has 2 million to 2.5 million clones, less than 95% seen once. Sequencing input: naive CD4+ T cells from PBMCs. As for subset: CD45RA+ positively selected. These receptor sequences come from a man aged 18-30 years in good health. Some clones in this sample may be carry-over from other donors' samples.

The rearrangement links TRBV10-1 to TRBJ2-1; TRBD2 aligns across 13 bases. After removal of 0 bases from V and 4 bases from J, the junction contained 3 bases not matched to a gene. CDR1 WNHNN and CDR2 SYGVQD come from the germline V gene (reference sequence). The CDR3 sequence is 17 residues long. The CDR3, as DNA: TGCGCCAGCAGTGAGTCGGGGGGACTAGCGGGATACAATGAGCAGTTCTTC. Encoded protein: CASSESGGLAGYNEQFF.

The chain employs TRBV5-6 and TRBJ1-1; a possible D gene is TRBD1 (5 bases). Germline CDR1 reads SGHDT; CDR2 reads YYEEEE. The CDR3 totals 16 residues. V was cut by 4 bases and J by 1 base, with 17 bases left in between. As DNA, the CDR3 is TGTGCCAGCAGCCTTTTTTCGGGACGCCGGAACACTGAAGCTTTCTTT. Its translation is CASSLFSGRRNTEAFF.

This chain links TRBV7-3 with TRBJ2-7, with 10 bases fitting TRBD1. CDR1 and CDR2 (germline): SGHTA, FQGTGA. The CDR3 has 15 residues. J was trimmed by 3 bases and V by 6 bases; bases with no gene match: 8. As DNA, the CDR3 is TGTGCCAGCAGTCTCATGGGACAGGGGCTCTACGAGCAGTACTTC. This sequence encodes CASSLMGQGLYEQYF.

The chain employs TRBV10-3 and TRBJ1-4; D gene uncertain. Germline V gene lookup returns CDR1 ENHRY and CDR2 SYGVKD. V lost 3 bases and J lost 0, with 8 bases in between. CDR3 length: 15 amino acids. The CDR3 region is CAISEKVATNEKLFF. The CDR3 region has the DNA TGTGCCATCAGTGAAAAAGTAGCAACTAATGAAAAACTGTTTTTT.

This rearrangement joins TRBV10-1 to TRBJ2-5, with 8 bases fitting TRBD2. This CDR3 is 17 amino acids long. Germline assignment: CDR1 WNHNN and CDR2 SYGVQD (reference sequence). J lost 2 bases, V lost 0 bases, and 8 bases had no gene match. CDR3 bases: TGCGCCAGCAGTGAGTCGAGGTTGACGGGAGGGCAAGAGACCCAGTACTTC. Translation gives CASSESRLTGGQETQYF.

The rearrangement uses TRBV4-1 and TRBJ1-2; 7 positions match TRBD1. This CDR3 region has 16 residues. V lost 3 bases and J lost 0; bases outside the gene matches: 7. CDR1 MGHRA and CDR2 YSYEKL come from the germline V gene. In DNA form, the CDR3 reads TGCGCCAGCAGCCACCCCCCCAGGGGGACTAACTATGGCTACACCTTC. It encodes CASSHPPRGTNYGYTF.

A note on this clone: The same CDR3 is also encoded by other DNA sequences in this sample. This chain links TRBV28 with TRBJ2-7; 7 bases line up with TRBD1. Per the germline V gene, CDR1 is MDHEN and CDR2 is SYDVKM. This CDR3 spans 14 amino acids. The V segment lost 5 bases and the J segment 3 bases; nucleotides outside the gene matches: 7. The CDR3 DNA is TGTGCCAGCAGTCCGCCGGGACAGCGCTACGAGCAGTACTTC. Protein: CASSPPGQRYEQYF.

This clone was observed a single time. The chain couples TRBV29-1 to TRBJ2-7; the match to TRBD1 covers 9 bases. The V gene end was trimmed by 6 bases and the J gene end by 2 bases; junction bases not matched to a gene: 5. The CDR3 loop spans 13 amino acids. Germline CDR1 SQVTM, CDR2 ANQGSEA. CDR3 amino acids: CSVTGTGTYEQYF. CDR3 coding DNA: TGCAGCGTAACCGGGACAGGGACCTACGAGCAGTACTTC.

The V call is TRBV15, the J call TRBJ2-5, with TRBD2 identical over 8 bases. Per germline, CDR1 LNHNV and CDR2 YYDKDF (reference sequence). V shed 4 bases, J shed 5 bases, and the junction held 18 bases outside the gene matches. The CDR3 totals 18 residues. The CDR3 nucleotides read TGTGCCACCAGCATTATGAGCGGGAGTTTGTTTGTTCGTGAGACCCAGTACTTC. This codes for CATSIMSGSLFVRETQYF.

V is TRBV10-3 and J is TRBJ2-7, with 8 bases matching TRBD2. Per the germline V gene, CDR1 is ENHRY and CDR2 is SYGVKD. The ends lost 0 bases at V and 9 bases at J; junction bases unmatched: 10. The CDR3 has 15 residues. CDR3 nucleotide sequence: TGTGCCATCAGTGAGTCGGCGGGGGGCCCGGATGGGCAGTACTTC. Translation gives CAISESAGGPDGQYF.

The chain uses TRBV28 and TRBJ1-5; unclear D gene. Germline V gene lookup returns CDR1 MDHEN and CDR2 SYDVKM. The CDR3 is 12 amino acids. The ends were cut back, 7 bases at V and 7 bases at J, with 11 bases in the middle. CDR3 nucleotide sequence: TGTGCCAGCACCCCTACATTGCAGCCCCAGCATTTT. Its translation is CASTPTLQPQHF.

The rearrangement uses TRBV4-2 and TRBJ2-5, with TRBD2 matching over 10 bases. The CDR3 consists of 17 residues. The V segment lost 3 bases and the J segment 5 bases; nucleotides outside the gene matches: 12. Per germline, CDR1 LGHNA and CDR2 YNFKEQ. CDR3: CASSHPFLAGVKETQYF. The CDR3 coding sequence is TGTGCCAGCAGCCACCCCTTTCTAGCGGGAGTAAAGGAGACCCAGTACTTC.

The chain has TRBV11-1 and TRBJ1-1; no definite D call. Trimming removed 5 bases at V and 2 bases at J, with 9 bases between. CDR3 length: 13 residues. Germline-derived CDR1 and CDR2 are SGHAT and FQDESV (reference sequence). The CDR3 reads CASSLIENTEAFF. As DNA, the CDR3 is TGTGCCAGCAGCCTAATTGAAAACACTGAAGCTTTCTTT.

V gene TRBV5-4 combines with J gene TRBJ2-7; TRBD2 matches 8 bases. CDR3 length: 20 residues. Looked up from germline, CDR1 is SGHNT and CDR2 is YYREEE (reference sequence). Unmatched junction bases numbered 19, after V lost 0 bases and J lost 2 bases. The CDR3 sequence: CASSLAGRASGHLYTYEQYF. DNA of the CDR3: TGTGCCAGCAGCTTGGCCGGGCGGGCTAGCGGGCACCTATATACCTACGAGCAGTACTTC.

The chain links TRBV6-5 to TRBJ2-5, with 7 bases aligning to TRBD2. V trimming: 1 base; J trimming: 2 bases; junction bases outside the gene matches: 7. This CDR3 has 16 amino acids. Germline V CDR1 and CDR2: MNHEY, SVGAGI. The CDR3 DNA reads TGTGCCAGCAGTTACTGGGGGGGACTGACTCAAGAGACCCAGTACTTC. It encodes CASSYWGGLTQETQYF.

The chain is built from TRBV4-1 and TRBJ2-1; possible D gene TRBD2, 6 bases. CDR3 length: 14 residues. Between the trimmed V and J ends, which lost 0 bases and 6 bases, there was a span of 9 bases. CDR1 and CDR2 from the germline V gene are MGHRA and YSYEKL. The CDR3 spells CASSQDRGSNEQFF. The CDR3 DNA reads TGCGCCAGCAGCCAAGACCGGGGGAGCAATGAGCAGTTCTTC.

The chain carries TRBV9 and TRBJ2-4; maybe TRBD2 (6 bases). V lost 3 bases and J 8 bases, leaving 12 bases between the germline ends. Germline assignment: CDR1 SGDLS and CDR2 YYNGEE. The CDR3 has 13 amino acids. The CDR3 coding sequence is TGTGCCAGCAGCGAAAGGTGGGGGGACATTCAGTACTTC. This sequence encodes CASSERWGDIQYF.

The rearrangement uses TRBV4-2 and TRBJ2-1, with 10 bases that match TRBD2. Trimming took 3 bases from V and 7 from J; bases not matched to a gene: 15. The CDR3 is 18 amino acids. The germline CDR1 and CDR2 sequences are LGHNA and YNFKEQ. This chain's CDR3 is CASSQARGGLAGENEQFF. CDR3 bases: TGTGCCAGCAGCCAGGCGAGGGGTGGGCTAGCGGGAGAGAATGAGCAGTTCTTC.

About this clone: The same CDR3 can be traced to other DNA sequences in this sample. This CDR3 is CASSSPPYEQYF. The CDR3 DNA reads TGTGCCAGCAGTTCCCCCCCCTACGAGCAGTACTTC. This rearrangement joins TRBV28 to TRBJ2-7; D unclear. CDR1 MDHEN and CDR2 SYDVKM come from the germline V gene. The CDR3 is 12 residues long. V shed 4 bases and J shed 2 bases, with 6 bases lying between them.

This rearrangement joins TRBV30 to TRBJ2-3, with 9 nucleotides matching TRBD2. Trimming removed 1 base from V and 3 bases from J; junction bases left unmatched: 5. The CDR3 length is 15 residues. Germline V gene lookup returns CDR1 GTSNPN and CDR2 SVGIG (reference sequence). The CDR3 DNA reads TGTGCCTGGAGTGCTTTTGCGGGAGGGACAGATACGCAGTATTTT. Protein: CAWSAFAGGTDTQYF.

This sequence joins TRBV9 and TRBJ2-1; 9 bases line up with TRBD1. J gave up 10 bases and V 0 bases, and 11 bases lay outside the gene matches. This CDR3 spans 16 amino acids. Germline V gene lookup returns CDR1 SGDLS and CDR2 YYNGEE. DNA for the CDR3: TGTGCCAGCAGCGTAGGACCCGGGACAGGGCTGGGAGAGCAGTTCTTC. This encodes CASSVGPGTGLGEQFF.

The V gene is TRBV5-1, the J gene TRBJ1-2; D possibly corresponds to TRBD1 (5 bases). Trimming took off 5 bases at V and 6 bases at J, with 14 bases between the two ends. This CDR3 is 13 amino acids long. Germline assignment: CDR1 SGHRS and CDR2 YFSETQ. CDR3 nucleotides: TGCGCCAGCAGGCCTATGGGGCCGGATGGCTACACCTTC. Its translation: CASRPMGPDGYTF. The full variable domain, with the rest looked up from reference TRBV5-1 and TRBJ1-2, is KAGVTQTPRYLIKTRGQQVTLSCSPISGHRSVSWYQQTPGQGLQFLFEYFSETQRNKGNFPGRFSGRQFSNSRSEMNVSTLELGDSALYLCASRPMGPDGYTFGSGTRLTVV.

This chain connects TRBV10-3 to TRBJ2-3; 7 bases are shared with TRBD1. The CDR3 runs to 14 residues. Losses at the gene ends were 4 bases for V and 6 bases for J; bases not matched to a gene: 7. Germline values: CDR1 ENHRY, CDR2 SYGVKD. CDR3 in amino acids: CAISVRTGPDTQYF. The CDR3 DNA reads as TGTGCCATCAGTGTTCGGACAGGCCCCGATACGCAGTATTTT.